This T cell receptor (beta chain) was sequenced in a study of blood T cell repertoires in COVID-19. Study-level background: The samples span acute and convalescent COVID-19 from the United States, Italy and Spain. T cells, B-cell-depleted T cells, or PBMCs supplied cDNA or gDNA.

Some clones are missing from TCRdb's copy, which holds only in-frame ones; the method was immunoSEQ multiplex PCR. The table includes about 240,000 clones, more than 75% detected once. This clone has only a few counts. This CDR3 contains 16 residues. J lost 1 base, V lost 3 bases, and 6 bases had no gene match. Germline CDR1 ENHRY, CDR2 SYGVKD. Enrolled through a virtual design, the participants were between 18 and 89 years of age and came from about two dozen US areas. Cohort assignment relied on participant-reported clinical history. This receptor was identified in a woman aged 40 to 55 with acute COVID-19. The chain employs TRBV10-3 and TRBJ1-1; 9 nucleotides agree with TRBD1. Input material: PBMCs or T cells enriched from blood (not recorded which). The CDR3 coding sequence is TGTGCCATCAGTGAACCCGGGACAGGGAAGAACACTGAAGCTTTCTTT. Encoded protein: CAISEPGTGKNTEAFF.